These 32 T cell receptor beta chains came from one sample sequenced in a study of T cell changes during pregnancy in multiple sclerosis. Clones were sequenced by immunoSEQ multiplex PCR, and TCRdb holds only the in-frame ones, with some missing. Among roughly 80,000 clones listed, around nine tenths were seen once. Sequenced material: peripheral blood, taken before pregnancy. These receptor sequences come from a female donor with multiple sclerosis, enrolled in a pregnancy study.

CDR3 protein: CATRPGGGTYEQYF. The CDR3 DNA sequence: TGTGCCACCAGGCCGGGTGGGGGGACCTACGAGCAGTACTTC. The chain recombines TRBV25-1 with TRBJ2-7; a possible D gene is TRBD2 (6 bases). The V end was cut by 10 bases, the J end by 2 bases, with 18 bases between. This CDR3 has 14 residues. The germline CDR1 and CDR2 sequences are MGHDK and SYGVNS.

This sequence joins TRBV6-5 and TRBJ1-6, with 8 nucleotides matching TRBD1. CDR1 and CDR2 from the germline V gene are MNHEY and SVGAGI. There are 16 residues in the CDR3. V lost 2 bases, J lost 7 bases, and 7 bases stayed unmatched. DNA for the CDR3: TGTGCCAGCAGTTACGCAGGACAGGGAGGCAATTCACCCCTCCACTTT. Translated: CASSYAGQGGNSPLHF.

The chain has TRBV30 and TRBJ2-7; 7 positions agree with TRBD2. Germline V CDR1 and CDR2: GTSNPN, SVGIG (reference sequence). This CDR3 contains 13 residues. V was pared by 1 base and J by 0 bases, with 0 bases of the junction left unmatched. CDR3 bases: TGTGCCTGGAGTGGGACTAGCTCCTACGAGCAGTACTTC. Its protein is CAWSGTSSYEQYF.

The chain employs TRBV19 and TRBJ1-1; 10 bases align to TRBD1. The V gene's germline CDR1 is LNHDA and CDR2 SQIVND (reference sequence). The junction had 7 bases not matched to a gene; V was cut back by 8 bases and J by 1 base. This CDR3 contains 15 residues. The CDR3 protein is CASWDRGATNTEAFF. CDR3 DNA sequence: TGTGCCAGTTGGGACAGGGGTGCCACGAACACTGAAGCTTTCTTT.

In this sample, this clone turned up once. This chain links TRBV2 with TRBJ1-1; 7 nucleotides align to TRBD1. CDR3 length: 15 amino acids. Germline assignment: CDR1 SNHLY and CDR2 FYNNEI. Trimming took 6 bases from V and 5 from J; bases not matched to a gene: 12. The CDR3 sequence: CASREYLTGLTEAFF. In DNA, the CDR3 is TGTGCCAGCAGGGAATACCTGACAGGGTTAACTGAAGCTTTCTTT. Supplemented by reference TRBV2 and TRBJ1-1, the full variable domain reads EPEVTQTPSHQVTQMGQEVILRCVPISNHLYFYWYRQILGQKVEFLVSFYNNEISEKSEIFDDQFSVERPDGSNFTLKIRSTKLEDSAMYFCASREYLTGLTEAFFGQGTRLTVV.

This rearrangement joins TRBV7-8 to TRBJ1-5; D remains ambiguous. There are 14 residues in the CDR3. The V gene's germline CDR1 is SGHVS and CDR2 FQNEAQ. The V gene lost 4 bases and the J gene lost 4 bases, with 11 bases spanning the gap. CDR3 protein: CASSSRAINQPQHF. DNA for the CDR3: TGTGCCAGCAGCTCGCGTGCTATAAATCAGCCCCAGCATTTT.

The V call is TRBV5-1, the J call TRBJ2-2; no clear D. The germline CDR1 and CDR2 sequences are SGHRS and YFSETQ. CDR3 length: 14 residues. V was pared by 4 bases and J by 2 bases, with 9 bases between. The DNA of the CDR3 is TGCGCCAGCAGCGCGACACCAAACACCGGGGAGCTGTTTTTT. Translating gives CASSATPNTGELFF.

Concerning this clone itself: At one of its ends the junction is not consistent with the germline gene, which may arise from a read error. The chain has TRBV5-1 and TRBJ1-1; unclear D gene. The CDR3 has 11 residues. Germline V gene lookup returns CDR1 SGHRS and CDR2 YFSETQ. Written as DNA, the CDR3 is TGCGCCAGCAGCTTAAACCCTGAGGCTTTCTTT. Translated: CASSLNPEAFF.

The chain has TRBV29-1 and TRBJ1-1; 7 bases are a match to TRBD1. The germline gives CDR1 SQVTM, CDR2 ANQGSEA. This CDR3 has 14 amino acids. The J segment lost 4 bases and the V segment lost 2 bases, leaving 7 bases of the junction unmatched. The CDR3 coding sequence is TGCAGCGTTGAAAACCCACAGGGGTTCACTGAAGCTTTCTTT. It codes for CSVENPQGFTEAFF.

The chain carries TRBV10-3 and TRBJ1-5, with 9 bases fitting TRBD1. The J segment lost 0 bases and the V segment lost 2 bases, leaving 2 bases of the junction unmatched. Germline-derived CDR1 and CDR2 are ENHRY and SYGVKD. CDR3 length: 16 residues. The CDR3 loop reads CAISEATGGSNQPQHF. DNA for the CDR3: TGTGCCATCAGTGAGGCGACAGGGGGTAGCAATCAGCCCCAGCATTTT.

V and J are TRBV21-1 and TRBJ1-5; TRBD1 reflects the table's D call only, with no check against the DNA. TRBV21-1 is a documented pseudogene. CDR3 length: 16 residues. This CDR3 reads CASSKGGHLKNQPQHF. The CDR3, as DNA: TGTGCCAGCAGCAAAGGGGGGCACCTGAAGAATCAGCCCCAGCATTTT.

This chain joins TRBV5-1 and TRBJ1-1; maybe TRBD1 (5 bases). The CDR3 totals 13 residues. V lost 4 bases, J lost 11 bases, and 18 bases lay in between. Germline V gene data show CDR1 as SGHRS and CDR2 as YFSETQ. The CDR3 is CASSPQVGGWAFF. The CDR3 bases are TGCGCCAGCAGCCCCCAGGTGGGGGGTTGGGCTTTCTTT.

The rearrangement links TRBV5-1 to TRBJ2-3; no clear D gene. The CDR3 spans 13 residues. V was pared by 0 bases and J by 2 bases, with 4 bases between. The germline V gene has CDR1 SGHRS and CDR2 YFSETQ. The CDR3 coding sequence is TGCGCCAGCAGCTTGGACTTCACAGATACGCAGTATTTT. Its translation is CASSLDFTDTQYF. The whole variable domain, remainder taken from reference TRBV5-1 and TRBJ2-3, is KAGVTQTPRYLIKTRGQQVTLSCSPISGHRSVSWYQQTPGQGLQFLFEYFSETQRNKGNFPGRFSGRQFSNSRSEMNVSTLELGDSALYLCASSLDFTDTQYFGPGTRLTVL.

This sequence joins TRBV28 and TRBJ1-3, with D maybe TRBD1 (5 bases). The CDR3 consists of 14 residues. With 2 bases removed from V and 4 bases from J, the gap between germline ends came to 9 bases. The V gene's germline CDR1 is MDHEN and CDR2 SYDVKM. This CDR3 reads CASSLRGSGNTIYF. Written as DNA, the CDR3 is TGTGCCAGCAGTTTACGGGGGTCCGGAAACACCATATATTTT.

This clone has a single count. V gene TRBV9 combines with J gene TRBJ1-1; D is unresolved. Germline CDR1 SGDLS, CDR2 YYNGEE. The CDR3 spans 14 residues. V was cut by 2 bases and J by 0 bases, with 8 bases left in between. CDR3 bases: TGTGCCAGCAGCGTTGACATCCTGAACACTGAAGCTTTCTTT. It codes for CASSVDILNTEAFF.

The rearrangement links TRBV28 to TRBJ2-3; D gene uncertain. The CDR3 contains 15 residues. Germline CDR1 is MDHEN and CDR2 is SYDVKM. Trimming took off 4 bases at V and 2 bases at J, with 13 bases between the two ends. CDR3 nucleotide sequence: TGTGCCAGCAGTTCCCGGTTCTTCTACACAGATACGCAGTATTTT. The encoded protein is CASSSRFFYTDTQYF.

The chain combines TRBV5-1 with TRBJ2-2; no reliable D call. Germline-derived CDR1 and CDR2 are SGHRS and YFSETQ. V was cut by 0 bases and J by 6 bases, with 9 bases left in between. This CDR3 has 14 residues. The DNA for the CDR3 is TGCGCCAGCAGCTTGGATACGGGTCCCGGGGAGCTGTTTTTT. Its protein product is CASSLDTGPGELFF.

V gene TRBV6-5 combines with J gene TRBJ1-5, with a possible D match to TRBD1 (5 bases). This CDR3 is 12 amino acids long. The germline V gene has CDR1 MNHEY and CDR2 SVGAGI. Trimming pared 0 bases from V and 10 bases from J, leaving 7 bases between. As DNA, the CDR3 is TGTGCCAGCAGTTACTCGGGGGGTCCCCAGCATTTT. Amino acid sequence: CASSYSGGPQHF.

This rearrangement joins TRBV6-5 to TRBJ1-6, with D maybe TRBD1 (5 bases). V lost 6 bases to trimming and J lost 8 bases, with 14 bases between them. CDR1 MNHEY and CDR2 SVGAGI come from the germline V gene. This CDR3 has 14 amino acids. The CDR3 sequence is CASSPNPGDSPLHF. The CDR3 DNA follows: TGTGCCAGCAGCCCCAATCCGGGGGATTCACCCCTCCACTTT.

V usage is TRBV11-2 and J usage is TRBJ2-3; no clear D. CDR1 SGHAT and CDR2 FQNNGV come from the germline V gene. Trimming took 1 base from V and 3 from J, leaving 14 bases between them. The CDR3 spans 16 residues. The CDR3 DNA reads TGTGCCAGCAGCTTAGTAGGTTGGGCTTCTACAGATACGCAGTATTTT. Translating gives CASSLVGWASTDTQYF.

The chain carries TRBV4-1 and TRBJ1-6, with TRBD1 matching 8 bases. This CDR3 has 15 amino acids. V gave up 10 bases and J gave up 6 bases; unmatched junction bases: 11. The V gene's germline CDR1 is MGHRA and CDR2 YSYEKL. The CDR3 reads CATRQGRGINSPLHF. Written as DNA, the CDR3 is TGCGCCACTCGACAGGGGCGAGGGATTAATTCACCCCTCCACTTT.

This clone appeared once. This sequence joins TRBV5-1 and TRBJ1-4; D unresolved. CDR3 size: 15 residues. Trimming left V 6 bases short and J 8 bases short, with 20 bases between. Germline assignment: CDR1 SGHRS and CDR2 YFSETQ. This CDR3 is CASKAASGFWEKLFF. In DNA, the CDR3 is TGCGCCAGCAAGGCTGCGAGCGGTTTTTGGGAAAAACTGTTTTTT.

The chain joins TRBV10-1 to TRBJ1-5; no clear D. This CDR3 contains 13 residues. In germline, CDR1 is WNHNN, CDR2 SYGVQD (reference sequence). Trimming cost V 2 bases and J 6 bases, with 8 bases left between them. The CDR3 here is CASSENRGQPQHF. The CDR3 region has the DNA TGCGCCAGCAGTGAGAACCGGGGTCAGCCCCAGCATTTT.

The V and J genes are TRBV4-3 and TRBJ2-7; D ambiguous. The V gene's germline CDR1 is LGHNA and CDR2 YSLEER. Trimming removed 1 base at V and 0 bases at J, with 7 bases between. The CDR3 totals 14 residues. This CDR3 is CASSQAPSSYEQYF. The CDR3, as DNA: TGCGCCAGCAGCCAAGCACCTAGCTCCTACGAGCAGTACTTC.

This chain links TRBV19 with TRBJ1-2, with 9 positions matching TRBD1. V gave up 6 bases and J gave up 6 bases; unmatched junction bases: 14. This CDR3 has 16 amino acids. The germline CDR1 and CDR2 sequences are LNHDA and SQIVND (reference sequence). The CDR3 nucleotides are TGTGCCAGTAGCATCCGAAGGGACAGGGTTGACGATGGCTACACCTTC. It encodes CASSIRRDRVDDGYTF.

The CDR3 region is CASSLDRSYNSPLHF. The CDR3 coding sequence is TGCGCCAGCAGCTTGGACAGATCCTATAATTCACCCCTCCACTTT. This chain joins TRBV5-1 and TRBJ1-6; D is undetermined. The germline gives CDR1 SGHRS, CDR2 YFSETQ. The CDR3 spans 15 residues. The germline V and J ends were trimmed by 0 bases and 1 base, with 5 bases remaining between them.

V usage is TRBV2 and J usage is TRBJ2-5; D call uncertain. CDR3 length: 12 residues. CDR1 and CDR2 (germline): SNHLY, FYNNEI. The V end was cut by 4 bases, the J end by 3 bases, with 6 bases between. CDR3 residues: CASSALEETQYF. For the CDR3, the DNA is TGTGCCAGCAGTGCCCTCGAAGAGACCCAGTACTTC. Supplemented by reference TRBV2 and TRBJ2-5, the full variable domain reads EPEVTQTPSHQVTQMGQEVILRCVPISNHLYFYWYRQILGQKVEFLVSFYNNEISEKSEIFDDQFSVERPDGSNFTLKIRSTKLEDSAMYFCASSALEETQYFGPGTRLLVL.

The chain has TRBV9 and TRBJ1-1; D is uncertain. The CDR3 runs to 13 residues. Trimming left V 4 bases short and J 4 bases short, with 11 bases between. Germline V gives CDR1 SGDLS, CDR2 YYNGEE. The CDR3 DNA reads TGTGCCAGCAGCCGGGAGGTTCGCACTGAAGCTTTCTTT. Its protein product is CASSREVRTEAFF.

The chain uses TRBV7-9 and TRBJ1-1; unclear D gene. CDR3 length equals 12 residues. Germline CDR1 SEHNR, CDR2 FQNEAQ (reference sequence). V shed 3 bases and J shed 1 base, with 3 bases lying between them. DNA for the CDR3: TGTGCCAGCAGCTTTAGGAACACTGAAGCTTTCTTT. Encoded protein: CASSFRNTEAFF.

This chain joins TRBV2 and TRBJ2-7; TRBD1 matches at 10 bases. This CDR3 comprises 15 residues. Germline V gene sequence: CDR1 SNHLY, CDR2 FYNNEI. J was trimmed by 6 bases and V by 6 bases; bases with no gene match: 11. The CDR3 sequence: CASSDTGTGETEQYF. The CDR3 nucleotides read TGTGCCAGCAGCGACACCGGGACAGGGGAAACCGAGCAGTACTTC. Drawing the rest from reference TRBV2 and TRBJ2-7, the complete variable domain is EPEVTQTPSHQVTQMGQEVILRCVPISNHLYFYWYRQILGQKVEFLVSFYNNEISEKSEIFDDQFSVERPDGSNFTLKIRSTKLEDSAMYFCASSDTGTGETEQYFGPGTRLTVT.

This rearrangement joins TRBV2 to TRBJ2-7; D might be TRBD1 (6 bases). The V end was cut by 8 bases, the J end by 3 bases, with 14 bases between. CDR3 length equals 13 residues. Germline CDR1 and CDR2: SNHLY and FYNNEI. CDR3 in DNA: TGTGCCAGCGTGACAGGTAACATCTACGAGCAGTACTTC. This translates into CASVTGNIYEQYF.

The J gene is TRBJ1-5, the V gene TRBV11-2; D uncertain. The CDR3 contains 13 residues. V dropped 5 bases and J dropped 5 bases, with 10 bases sitting between them. CDR1 is SGHAT, CDR2 FQNNGV, per germline. CDR3 sequence: CASSLQADQPQHF. CDR3 bases: TGTGCCAGCAGCCTGCAGGCAGATCAGCCCCAGCATTTT. Based on the CDR3 plus reference TRBV11-2 and TRBJ1-5, the full variable domain is EAGVAQSPRYKIIEKRQSVAFWCNPISGHATLYWYQQILGQGPKLLIQFQNNGVVDDSQLPKDRFSAERLKGVDSTLKIQPAKLEDSAVYLCASSLQADQPQHFGDGTRLSIL.